This TCR beta chain was recorded in a study of post-analysis software for immune sequencing data. Study-level background: Progressive-relapsing, secondary progressive and relapsing-remitting multiple sclerosis were among the disease courses included. Study results and caveats: Patients with multiple sclerosis recorded significantly lower normalized Chao1 diversity than controls, the study found. Under the F measure, samples that were prepared in one batch clustered strongly together.

Included in the TCR beta cDNA libraries were unique molecular identifiers. Input of 1 to 10 million T cells yielded roughly 530,000 cDNA molecules. MiXCR, applied by TCRdb to the PCR reads, yields one record per CDR3 protein. The sample yields 750,000 to 950,000 distinct CDR3 sequences, about 50% seen once. Of note for this clonotype: Its matching antigen is unknown.

Sequenced input: blood. This TCR came from a girl under 18 with multiple sclerosis.

CDR3 loop: CSAVRASSYNEQFF. The CDR3 nucleotides are TGCAGTGCTGTCCGGGCGAGCTCCTACAATGAGCAGTTCTTC. J is TRBJ2-1 and V is TRBV20-1; D is undetermined. V lost 5 bases to trimming and J lost 0 bases, with 11 bases between them. The germline V gene has CDR1 DFQATT and CDR2 SNEGSKA (reference sequence). The CDR3 is 14 residues long.